The 4 T cell receptor beta chains below come from one sample, sequenced in a study of regulatory T cells in long-lasting Graves disease. The time point: persistent/refractory GD, antithyroid drugs over 5 years with positive TRAb. PBMC RNA was the source of the TCR library. Building of the TCR beta libraries involved iRepertoire HTBI primers and Arm-PCR of CDR3 regions. MiXCR, applied by TCRdb to the multiplex PCR reads, yields one record per CDR3 protein. The data contain about 470,000 distinct CDR3 sequences, about 22% of them singletons. The sample in question was peripheral blood mononuclear cells (PBMCs), obtained when the disease was refractory, from a patient treated with antithyroid drugs. The receptor source for this set is a female donor with Graves disease.

A note on this clonotype: One base away lies a much larger clone, so this may be a sequencing read error. The chain couples TRBV7-2 to TRBJ2-2; D uncertain. The CDR3 has 14 residues. Germline values: CDR1 SGHTA, CDR2 FQGNSA. V was cut by 5 bases and J by 4 bases, with 11 bases left in between. In DNA form, the CDR3 reads TGTGCCAGCAGCATGCCGGTAGGCACCGGGGAGCTGTTTTTT. Residues: CASSMPVGTGELFF.

The gene calls are TRBV20-1 and TRBJ2-7, with TRBD2 identical over 14 bases. This CDR3 is built from 17 residues. Germline V CDR1 and CDR2: DFQATT, SNEGSKA (reference sequence). The V segment lost 3 bases and the J segment 3 bases; nucleotides outside the gene matches: 10. The CDR3 DNA is TGCAGTGCTAGGAAGGTGACTAGCGGGAGGGATCGCTACGAGCAGTACTTC. This encodes CSARKVTSGRDRYEQYF.

The genes are TRBV9 and TRBJ1-6; the D gene is possibly TRBD1 (5 bases). V was shortened by 7 bases and J by 3 bases, with 8 bases between the two germline ends. The CDR3 sequence is 13 residues long. Per the germline V gene, CDR1 is SGDLS and CDR2 is YYNGEE. CDR3 sequence reads: CASGDLYNSPLHF. The CDR3 coding sequence is TGTGCCAGCGGGGACCTCTATAATTCACCCCTCCACTTT.

The rearrangement uses TRBV14 and TRBJ2-5; D remains ambiguous. There are 12 residues in the CDR3. Germline V gene lookup returns CDR1 SGHDN and CDR2 FVKESK. V gave up 0 bases and J gave up 7 bases, with 6 bases separating them. In DNA form, the CDR3 reads TGTGCCAGCAGCCAAGAACCGGGGACCCAGTACTTC. The encoded protein is CASSQEPGTQYF. The whole variable domain, remainder taken from reference TRBV14 and TRBJ2-5, is EAGVTQFPSHSVIEKGQTVTLRCDPISGHDNLYWYRRVMGKEIKFLLHFVKESKQDESGMPNNRFLAERTGGTYSTLKVQPAELEDSGVYFCASSQEPGTQYFGPGTRLLVL.